The clone carrying this T cell receptor beta chain showed up just a few times. The entry originates in a study of blood T cell repertoires in COVID-19. Overall study context: Donors in the United States, Italy and Spain gave samples during acute or convalescent COVID-19.

Original analysis: It was from reference gene primer amplification that nucleated cell counts were estimated. Profiling relied on immunoSEQ multiplex PCR, and the TCRdb table lists in-frame clones only, not all of them. V, J and clone size derive from that table, while D and trimming were established from the DNA sequence. The sample carries 100,000 to 130,000 clones, 88% recorded once. The CDR3 consists of 14 residues. V lost 5 bases and J lost 4; bases outside the gene matches: 5. Germline V gene sequence: CDR1 MDHEN, CDR2 SYDVKM. This sequence originates from a man aged 50 to 60 with active or convalescent COVID-19. Sequenced sample: peripheral blood. The rearrangement links TRBV28 to TRBJ1-5; 7 positions agree with TRBD1. The CDR3 is CASSPATGNQPQHF. For the CDR3, the DNA is TGTGCCAGCAGTCCCGCGACAGGGAATCAGCCCCAGCATTTT. Full variable domain (rest looked up from reference TRBV28 and TRBJ1-5): DVKVTQSSRYLVKRTGEKVFLECVQDMDHENMFWYRQDPGLGLRLIYFSYDVKMKEKGDIPEGYSVSREKKERFSLILESASTNQTSMYLCASSPATGNQPQHFGDGTRLSIL.